The 3 T cell receptor beta chains presented below share a single source sample, sequenced in a study of T-cell reconstitution after alpha-beta-depleted transplantation in children (dated by TCRdb to 2016 to 2018). The method behind the library was PCR. This sample was sequenced with an Illumina HiSeq 2500. To normalize quantification of the TCRbeta repertoire, the TCR libraries were built with molecular barcoding that relied on unique molecular identifiers. The public reads were reanalyzed by TCRdb: fastp trimming at Q25, MiXCR alignment, in-frame beta chains only. One record per CDR3 amino acid sequence lists the most common genes and DNA. The sample profile shows about 460,000 distinct CDR3 sequences; about 12% of them were found once. The ten largest clones represent roughly 5.4% of the sample. The material was PBMCs from the stem cell graft donor, obtained from the stem cell graft. The receptor set was obtained from a human donor who donated a stem cell graft to a child with combined immunodeficiency.

This clonotype was counted ten times or more. The rearrangement uses TRBV29-1 and TRBJ2-3; 10 bases map to TRBD1. Germline-derived CDR1 and CDR2 are SQVTM and ANQGSEA. The CDR3 is made up of 18 amino acids. After removal of 3 bases from V and 7 bases from J, the junction contained 19 bases not matched to a gene. CDR3 coding DNA: TGCAGCGTTGAGAAGGGACAGGGGAAGGGATCGGCATCTTATACGCAGTATTTT. This translates into CSVEKGQGKGSASYTQYF.

This clonotype showed up many times. The rearrangement links TRBV29-1 to TRBJ2-5; D remains unclear. The CDR3 loop spans 11 amino acids. The germline CDR1 and CDR2 sequences are SQVTM and ANQGSEA. The CDR3 loop is CTLVVGETQYF. As DNA, the CDR3 is TGCACCCTAGTAGTGGGGGAGACCCAGTACTTC.

A few counts support this clonotype. The chain uses TRBV12-3 or TRBV12-4 and TRBJ2-5; D is uncertain. CDR3 size: 14 residues. The V gene lost 4 bases and the J gene lost 3 bases, with 12 bases spanning the gap. The CDR3 here is CASSSPGAEETQYF. CDR3 DNA sequence: TGTGCCAGCAGTTCCCCAGGCGCGGAAGAGACCCAGTACTTC.